One and the same sample provided the 18 T cell receptor beta chains below, sequenced in a study of glioma-infiltrating T cells. TCR alpha and beta CDR3 regions were amplified from RNA using iRepertoire nested multiplex PCR. TCRdb recomputed calls from the multiplex PCR reads with MiXCR, one row per CDR3 protein. The sample yields 150,000 to 200,000 distinct CDR3 sequences, over 30% seen once. The sequencing input was glioma tissue, nonneoplastic brain tissue, or PBMCs (not recorded which). These receptors all stem from a human donor with low-grade glioma or glioblastoma, undergoing nonglioma brain surgery, or in good health (not recorded which).

Note on this clonotype: Given a much more abundant clone one base away, this may be a read error. The chain couples TRBV4-3 to TRBJ2-1; D assignment may be TRBD1 or TRBD2 (6 bases each). Per the germline V gene, CDR1 is LGHNA and CDR2 is YSLEER. The CDR3 sequence is 17 residues long. The CDR3 loop reads CASQATILGGSLNAQFF. The DNA for the CDR3 is TGCGCCAGCCAAGCAACCATTTTAGGGGGGAGCTTGAATGCGCAGTTCTTC.

This clonotype was recorded at least ten times. As DNA, the CDR3 is TGTGCCAGCAGTTACTCCAGGCCACAAACTCAGGAGCAGTTCTTC. Amino acids: CASSYSRPQTQEQFF. The genes are TRBV6-5 and TRBJ2-1; D uncertain. The germline V gene encodes CDR1 MNHEY and CDR2 SVGAGI. The CDR3 length is 15 residues. Deletions cut 0 bases from V and 10 bases from J, with 16 bases between.

In regard to this clonotype: This could be a read error, since a much larger clone is one nucleotide away. The V call is TRBV2, the J call TRBJ2-7; D gene unclear. This CDR3 comprises 11 residues. Looked up from germline, CDR1 is SNHLY and CDR2 is FYNNEI. V was pared by 4 bases and J by 7 bases, with 8 bases between. The CDR3 sequence is CASSVSLEQYF. DNA of the CDR3: TGTGCCAGCAGTGTTTCCCTTGAGCAGTACTTC.

This clonotype was recorded at least ten times. The chain links TRBV7-2 to TRBJ1-2; the D is unclear. The CDR3 covers 15 residues. Germline loops: CDR1 SGHTA, CDR2 FQGNSA. V was cut by 1 base and J by 4 bases, with 13 bases left in between. The CDR3 protein is CASSLEREGGYGYTF. The CDR3, as DNA: TGTGCCAGCAGCTTAGAGAGGGAGGGTGGCTATGGCTACACCTTC.

The table lists this clonotype with many counts. The rearrangement uses TRBV6-2 or TRBV6-3 and TRBJ1-1, with 7 bases matching TRBD1. Trimming took 5 bases from V and 2 from J; bases not matched to a gene: 8. The CDR3 is 15 amino acids. CDR1 is MNHEY and CDR2 is SVGEGT in the germline V gene. The CDR3 nucleotides read TGTGCCAGCAGTCTGGACCACAGGGGAAACACTGAAGCTTTCTTT. Translated, it gives CASSLDHRGNTEAFF.

This clonotype was counted at least ten times. The chain has TRBV7-8 and TRBJ2-7; possibly TRBD1 or TRBD2 for D (7 bases each). The CDR3 length is 15 residues. The V end lost 1 base, the J end lost 6 bases, and 16 bases lay between the germline ends. Germline loops: CDR1 SGHVS, CDR2 FQNEAQ. The CDR3 DNA reads as TGTGCCAGCAGCTTAGTGGGAGGGGGCGAGGTCGAGCAGTACTTC. Translation gives CASSLVGGGEVEQYF.

At least ten counts were recorded for this clonotype. The chain employs TRBV7-8 and TRBJ1-1; no clear D. Looked up from germline, CDR1 is SGHVS and CDR2 is FQNEAQ. V lost 4 bases, J lost 5 bases, and 20 bases lay in between. CDR3 size: 16 residues. CDR3: CASSSEDRRVRTEAFF. CDR3 nucleotides: TGTGCCAGCAGCTCCGAGGATCGTAGGGTGAGGACTGAAGCTTTCTTT. Together with reference TRBV7-8 and TRBJ1-1, the CDR3 gives the full variable domain: GAGVSQSPRYKVAKRGQDVALRCDPISGHVSLFWYQQALGQGPEFLTYFQNEAQLDKSGLPSDRFFAERPEGSVSTLKIQRTQQEDSAVYLCASSSEDRRVRTEAFFGQGTRLTVV.

This chain uses TRBV20-1 with TRBJ2-7; 8 bases match TRBD2. Germline CDR1 reads DFQATT; CDR2 reads SNEGSKA (reference sequence). The CDR3 length is 18 residues. J gave up 5 bases and V 3 bases, and 21 bases lay outside the gene matches. CDR3 region: CSARLVAGSPAPPNEQYF. In DNA, the CDR3 is TGCAGTGCTAGGCTCGTAGCGGGGAGCCCCGCCCCCCCAAACGAGCAGTACTTC.

The V gene is TRBV27, the J gene TRBJ2-7; 10 bases agree with TRBD2. CDR1 and CDR2 from the germline V gene are MNHEY and SMNVEV (reference sequence). The CDR3 runs to 16 residues. Unmatched junction bases numbered 5, after V lost 3 bases and J lost 0 bases. The CDR3: CASSFLLAGASYEQYF. CDR3 DNA sequence: TGTGCCAGCAGTTTTCTTCTAGCGGGAGCCTCCTACGAGCAGTACTTC.

A remark on this clonotype: A read error is possible here, since a much larger clone lies one base away. The chain recombines TRBV4-1 with TRBJ2-7, with D hard to call. CDR1 is MGHRA, CDR2 YSYEKL, per germline. V was trimmed by 3 bases and J by 1 base, leaving 13 bases between them. The CDR3 covers 15 residues. CDR3 protein: CASSQFLGASYEQYF. CDR3 nucleotide sequence: TGCGCCAGCAGCCAGTTCCTAGGCGCTTCCTACGAGCAGTACTTC.

This clonotype was seen many times. This sequence joins TRBV4-2 and TRBJ1-1; possibly TRBD1 for D (5 bases). The V and J ends lost 3 bases and 4 bases respectively, with 15 bases between them. CDR3 length: 15 amino acids. Germline V lookup: CDR1 LGHNA, CDR2 YNFKEQ. The DNA for the CDR3 is TGTGCCAGCAGCCAGGACCAGGGTTTGTTCACTGAAGCTTTCTTT. Encoded protein: CASSQDQGLFTEAFF.

The chain links TRBV28 to TRBJ2-7; D tentatively fits TRBD1 or TRBD2 (5 bases each). Between the trimmed V and J ends, which lost 8 bases and 2 bases, there was a span of 16 bases. Germline CDR1 MDHEN, CDR2 SYDVKM. This CDR3 has 14 amino acids. The CDR3 here is CASWNAVGAYEQYF. CDR3 nucleotides: TGTGCCAGCTGGAACGCCGTGGGGGCCTACGAGCAGTACTTC. The full variable domain, rest sourced from reference TRBV28 and TRBJ2-7, is DVKVTQSSRYLVKRTGEKVFLECVQDMDHENMFWYRQDPGLGLRLIYFSYDVKMKEKGDIPEGYSVSREKKERFSLILESASTNQTSMYLCASWNAVGAYEQYFGPGTRLTVT.

The CDR3 nucleotides read TGTGCCACCATCTTGAAAATACAGGGAGGAGACGGGACCGGGGAGCTGTTTTTT. Translating gives CATILKIQGGDGTGELFF. The J gene is TRBJ2-2, the V gene TRBV24-1; D may be TRBD1 or TRBD2 (6 bases each). The CDR3 is made up of 18 amino acids. The germline gives CDR1 KGHDR, CDR2 SFDVKD. V was cut by 8 bases and J by 5 bases, with 26 bases left in between.

Details on this clonotype: Possible read error: a much larger clone is one base away. The chain employs TRBV28 and TRBJ2-7; D gene unclear. Germline-derived CDR1 and CDR2 are MDHEN and SYDVKM. The CDR3 covers 12 residues. The CDR3 loop reads CASRVQGYEQCF. As DNA, the CDR3 is TGTGCCAGCAGGGTGCAAGGCTACGAGCAGTGCTTC.

This clonotype was seen just once. The chain combines TRBV6-1 with TRBJ2-5; D call uncertain. The CDR3 consists of 10 residues. V lost 8 bases to trimming and J lost 12 bases, with 13 bases between them. Germline V lookup: CDR1 MNHNS, CDR2 SASEGT. DNA of the CDR3: TGTGCCAGCGTGGGTGAGAACAAGTACTTC. This translates into CASVGENKYF.

This clonotype showed up many times. The genes are TRBV4-1 and TRBJ1-6, with TRBD1 identical over 8 bases. J was trimmed by 11 bases and V by 8 bases; bases with no gene match: 11. Germline values: CDR1 MGHRA, CDR2 YSYEKL. The CDR3 sequence is 14 residues long. This CDR3 is CASATQGVNPPLHF. CDR3 DNA sequence: TGCGCCAGCGCAACACAGGGGGTAAATCCACCCCTCCACTTT.

This clonotype was observed a handful of times. The V call is TRBV12-3 or TRBV12-4, the J call TRBJ1-3; no clear D. The CDR3 is 15 residues long. V was trimmed by 1 base and J by 2 bases, leaving 9 bases between them. CDR3 loop: CASSLGGSAGNTIYF. In nucleotides, the CDR3 is TGTGCCAGCAGTTTAGGGGGATCAGCTGGAAACACCATATATTTT.

This clonotype was recorded at least ten times. This sequence joins TRBV9 and TRBJ1-1; D unresolved. Germline V gene lookup returns CDR1 SGDLS and CDR2 YYNGEE. CDR3 length: 14 residues. V was clipped by 0 bases and J by 5 bases, with 11 bases between them. CDR3 coding DNA: TGTGCCAGCAGCGTAGTGGTAGGGAGTACTGAAGCTTTCTTT. This gives the protein CASSVVVGSTEAFF.